The T cell receptor (beta chain) described here comes from a study of beta chain features in type 1 diabetes (dated by TCRdb to between 2018 and 2020). With respect to the entire study: Patients and healthy donors did not differ in mean age, gender distribution, total cell number or subset yield. A total of some 110 million sorted cells were examined across all samples, and a strong correlation was observed between cell number per subset and RNA yield. In the study, TCRB repertoires of sorted circulating CD4+ T cell subsets from recently diagnosed type 1 diabetes patients were compared with those of matched healthy donors. Naive and central memory subsets were obtained from all 30 or so donors, but regulatory and stem cell-like memory subsets were isolated from only 8 patients and roughly eight healthy donors. Summary of the overall study and its limitations: Naive, central memory and regulatory TCRB repertoires appeared to be more similar among patients than among healthy donors. Because cDNA was sequenced instead of genomic DNA, highly expressing activated cells could be over-represented, though the groups showed no difference in activation or CD3 levels. PCR might favor shorter templates, but patient and control samples were amplified and corrected together, so any skew would affect both groups equally. In all four CD4+ subsets, TCRB CDR3 length was moderately but significantly shorter in type 1 diabetes patients. Because the HLA sub-analyses included only small numbers of individuals, any influence of HLA type on TCRB rearrangement was left unresolved. At VDJ recombination sites, type 1 diabetes patients had fewer insertions and more deleted nucleotides, which implies abnormalities in thymic rearrangement.

All of the isolated RNA was reverse transcribed with the High Capacity cDNA Reverse Transcription Kit, so expressed TCRB transcripts were sequenced. Deep immunoSEQ sequencing was performed on naive, central memory and regulatory T cell samples, with an average of approximately 3.9 million total reads per sample. Sorted cells were lysed in RLT buffer and RNA was extracted with DNase-treated RNeasy Micro or Mini kits, depending on cell number. To prevent cross-contamination, every cell subset was processed on its own, while patient and healthy donor samples were processed together. The immunoSEQ multiplex PCR was used to amplify TCRB sequences from cDNA, generating 87-bp fragments that spanned the CDR3 region. Sequencing of the amplicons was done on the Illumina HiSeq platform. Processing in the source paper ran as follows. PCR bias was corrected computationally using synthetic template baselines, and reads within Hamming distance 2 were collapsed, with unmergeable singletons discarded. By aligning reads against IMGT, V, D and J genes, CDR3 length, and insertions or deletions at six rearrangement sites were assigned. Within each subset, clonotype counts were normalized to sorted cell number, after which true diversity and Gini coefficients were computed with the tcR R package. The overlap coefficient, calculated on TCRB nucleotide sequences, was used to measure repertoire sharing. Out-of-frame TCRB sequences from naive cells were analyzed as a proxy for the pre-selection repertoire. TCRdb carries this immuneACCESS record with in-frame sequences only. Its versions omit some clonotypes, under half of them owing to an unresolved V gene in the studies checked, with the rest unexplained. V, J and clone size derive from that table, while D and trimming were established from the DNA sequence. This sample gives fewer than 350,000 clones in total; 14% to 15% of them show up just once. About 0.014% of the sample belongs to the ten largest clones.

The sample holds a few counts of this clone. What antigen it recognizes has not been identified. No much larger clone is present one base from it, and per-base qualities are unavailable. Including the terminal cysteine and phenylalanine, the CDR3 comprises 15 residues. Only the CDR3 region is kept as DNA, spanning 45 bases read in frame from base 1. Reading the germline V gene (reference sequence) gives CDR1 SGHNT and CDR2 YYREEE. Unmatched junction bases come to 5, with V trimmed by 3 bases and J by 2 bases. Each donor gave one peripheral blood draw, roughly 120 mL on average, collected into heparinised tubes. Naive, central memory, regulatory and stem cell-like memory CD4+ T cells were sorted on a BD FACSAria II using a panel including CD45RO, CCR7, CD25, CD127, CD95 and CD27. All sorted populations exceeded 95% purity. Right away, PBMCs were isolated by Lymphoprep density gradient centrifugation and were stained directly, with no culture step. So that batch effects would be minimized, each experiment stained and sorted samples in pairs, pairing one healthy donor with one patient.

The source is a young man with type 1 diabetes. The chain joins TRBV5-4 to TRBJ1-2, and 9 junctional nucleotides match TRBD1. The sequenced material came from naive CD4+ T cells from blood. The sample's cell subset or site label, decoded: true naive CD4+ T cells. The CDR3 reads CASSSATGGNYGYTF. The DNA sequence is TGTGCCAGCAGCTCAGCGACAGGGGGAAACTATGGCTACACCTTC.